The present T cell receptor beta chain was sequenced within a study of PD-L1 blockade in urothelial cancer. The V gene's germline CDR1 is MGHDK and CDR2 SYGVNS. Trimming took 6 bases from V and 0 from J, leaving 5 bases between them. This CDR3 is 13 amino acids long. Synthetic TCR analog templates were added to each PCR reaction. Repertoires were generated with immunoSEQ multiplex PCR, while TCRdb's copy carries only in-frame clones and drops some. The repertoire consists of tens of thousands of clones, with 80% to 85% occurring once and the leading ten covering 3.2%. Documented time point: pretreatment peripheral blood.

This clonotype was obtained from a man aged 65 to 85 with urothelial cancer. Specimen: PBMCs, collected around atezolizumab (anti-PD-L1) treatment. The chain couples TRBV25-1 to TRBJ1-4; no clear D gene. The CDR3 DNA follows: TGTGCCAGCAGACAGACAACTAATGAAAAACTGTTTTTT. Translated, it gives CASRQTTNEKLFF.